Listed below are T cell receptor beta chains from one sample, sequenced in a study of T cell changes during pregnancy in multiple sclerosis. Repertoires were generated with immunoSEQ multiplex PCR, while TCRdb's copy carries only in-frame clones and drops some. The data hold roughly 39,000 clones, with roughly nine tenths observed a single time. This material consisted of CD4+ T cells from peripheral blood mononuclear cells, taken before pregnancy. These receptors were taken from a female donor with multiple sclerosis, enrolled in a pregnancy study. The CDR3 runs from the conserved cysteine through the conserved F or W. The D gene is left open where the match is weak. Rows may omit the clone size; those that give it use once, few, many or a size class.

d_call	v_call	clone_size	j_call	cdr3_aa	cdr3_nt
NA	TRBV15	NA	TRBJ1-3	CATSSDSASGNTIYF	TGTGCCACCAGCAGTGACAGTGCCTCTGGAAACACCATATATTTT
NA	TRBV5-1	NA	TRBJ2-1	CASSPRTAGPNEQFF	TGCGCCAGCAGCCCGAGGACAGCAGGTCCAAATGAGCAGTTCTTC
NA	TRBV5-1	NA	TRBJ2-1	CASSLGREGNEQFF	TGCGCCAGCAGCTTGGGGCGGGAAGGCAATGAGCAGTTCTTC
TRBD2	TRBV6-6	NA	TRBJ2-2	CASPAGDSNTGELFF	TGTGCCAGCCCAGCGGGGGATTCGAACACCGGGGAGCTGTTTTTT
TRBD2	TRBV19	NA	TRBJ2-2	CASTQLAGTTGELFF	TGTGCCAGTACCCAACTAGCGGGAACAACCGGGGAGCTGTTTTTT
TRBD1	TRBV19	NA	TRBJ2-7	CASSRQGSEQYF	TGTGCCAGTAGCCGACAGGGAAGCGAGCAGTACTTC
TRBD1	TRBV14	NA	TRBJ1-2	CASSQTQGARQGYTF	TGTGCCAGCAGCCAAACGCAGGGGGCCCGGCAGGGCTACACCTTC
TRBD1	TRBV11-2	NA	TRBJ2-3	CASSSWTGSTDTQYF	TGTGCCAGCAGCTCCTGGACAGGGAGCACAGATACGCAGTATTTT
NA	TRBV28	NA	TRBJ1-1	CASGGLGAFF	TGTGCCAGCGGAGGATTGGGAGCTTTCTTT
NA	TRBV11-2	NA	TRBJ2-3	CASSLADTQYF	TGTGCCAGCAGCCTCGCAGATACGCAGTATTTT
NA	TRBV19	NA	TRBJ2-7	CASTKTALLGHEQYF	TGTGCCAGTACGAAGACAGCCCTGTTGGGCCACGAGCAGTACTTC
NA	TRBV28	NA	TRBJ2-7	CASKGGGYEQYF	TGTGCCAGCAAGGGGGGGGGCTACGAGCAGTACTTC
NA	TRBV19	NA	TRBJ2-3	CASSIGLLTDTQYF	TGTGCCAGTAGTATAGGACTCCTCACAGATACGCAGTATTTT
TRBD1	TRBV5-1	NA	TRBJ2-7	CASSKGGQGAHEQYF	TGCGCCAGCAGCAAGGGGGGACAGGGGGCCCACGAGCAGTACTTC
NA	TRBV27	NA	TRBJ1-2	CASSSPYRAGYTF	TGTGCCAGCAGTTCACCCTACAGGGCTGGCTACACCTTC
TRBD2	TRBV30	NA	TRBJ2-1	CAWSLLAGGVISYNEQFF	TGTGCCTGGAGTTTACTAGCGGGAGGAGTCATATCCTACAATGAGCAGTTCTTC
TRBD1	TRBV10-1	NA	TRBJ2-5	CASASRGRTADNPDRAWKTQYF	TGCGCCAGCGCCTCGAGAGGTAGAACCGCGGACAATCCAGACAGGGCATGGAAGACCCAGTACTTC
TRBD1	TRBV9	NA	TRBJ2-3	CASSPRDRGRPDTQYF	TGTGCCAGCAGCCCCCGGGACAGGGGTAGGCCAGATACGCAGTATTTT
TRBD1	TRBV11-2	once	TRBJ1-1	CASSKGARVNTEAFF	TGTGCCAGCAGTAAGGGGGCGAGGGTGAACACTGAAGCTTTCTTT
NA	TRBV5-1	NA	TRBJ2-1	CASSLAEASYNEQFF	TGCGCCAGCAGCTTGGCCGAGGCCTCCTACAATGAGCAGTTCTTC
NA	TRBV4-3	NA	TRBJ1-3	CASSHPGTAGSGNTIYF	TGCGCCAGCAGCCATCCAGGGACTGCCGGCTCTGGAAACACCATATATTTT
NA	TRBV6-4	NA	TRBJ1-1	CASGSNSFTEAFF	TGTGCCAGCGGATCCAACAGTTTCACTGAAGCTTTCTTT
TRBD2	TRBV2	NA	TRBJ2-4	CASSNSGVKNIQYF	TGTGCCAGCAGTAATAGCGGGGTCAAAAACATTCAGTACTTC
NA	TRBV5-1	NA	TRBJ2-7	CASSVRPGTRQHEQYF	TGCGCCAGCAGCGTGAGACCCGGGACTCGTCAGCACGAGCAGTACTTC
TRBD1	TRBV10-3	NA	TRBJ1-2	CAIYPQGALGGYTF	TGTGCCATCTACCCACAGGGGGCTTTAGGAGGCTACACCTTC
TRBD2	TRBV5-1	NA	TRBJ2-3	CASSSSGRIIDTQYF	TGCGCCAGCAGCTCAAGCGGGAGGATTATAGATACGCAGTATTTT
NA	TRBV19	NA	TRBJ2-7	CASSPGGFSSYEQYF	TGTGCCAGTAGTCCGGGGGGCTTCAGCTCCTACGAGCAGTACTTC
TRBD1	TRBV19	once	TRBJ2-7	CASRAPGGRSYEQYF	TGTGCCAGTAGGGCTCCAGGGGGACGATCCTACGAGCAGTACTTC
NA	TRBV5-1	once	TRBJ2-5	CASSEGQQTQYF	TGCGCCAGCAGCGAGGGACAACAGACCCAGTACTTC
TRBD2	TRBV28	NA	TRBJ2-1	CASSPPSTSGRRNEQFF	TGTGCCAGCAGTCCCCCCTCAACTAGCGGGAGGAGGAATGAGCAGTTCTTC
TRBD1	TRBV7-6	NA	TRBJ1-4	CASSLDPGQGVLFF	TGTGCCAGCAGCTTAGATCCCGGACAGGGGGTCCTGTTTTTT
TRBD2	TRBV9	NA	TRBJ2-3	CASSVVAGGEDTQYF	TGTGCCAGCAGCGTAGTAGCGGGGGGTGAGGATACGCAGTATTTT
NA	TRBV19	NA	TRBJ2-1	CASSIARGGTGIVNEQFF	TGTGCCAGTAGTATAGCCCGGGGGGGGACAGGGATTGTCAATGAGCAGTTCTTC
NA	TRBV7-2	NA	TRBJ1-5	CASSLWASQPQHF	TGTGCCAGCAGCTTATGGGCATCTCAGCCCCAGCATTTT
TRBD1	TRBV6-4	NA	TRBJ1-4	CASRLKGATSPYEKLFF	TGTGCCAGCCGCCTAAAGGGGGCCACCTCCCCTTATGAAAAACTGTTTTTT
TRBD1	TRBV18	NA	TRBJ2-7	CASSPTAGTGGHEQYF	TGTGCCAGCTCACCGACCGCCGGGACAGGGGGTCACGAGCAGTACTTC
NA	TRBV28	NA	TRBJ2-7	CASSLVQGLTRNEQYF	TGTGCCAGCAGTTTAGTCCAGGGCTTAACTCGTAACGAGCAGTACTTC
TRBD1	TRBV6-5	NA	TRBJ2-2	CASSRTGSSGELFF	TGTGCCAGCAGTCGGACAGGTAGTTCCGGGGAGCTGTTTTTT
NA	TRBV15	NA	TRBJ1-4	CATSRLTRGKLFF	TGTGCCACCAGCAGGTTGACCCGGGGAAAACTATTTTTT
NA	TRBV7-6	NA	TRBJ1-3	CASSLASGSVYF	TGTGCCAGCAGCTTAGCTAGTGGCAGCGTATATTTT
NA	TRBV6-4	NA	TRBJ1-1	CASRDTNSNTEAFF	TGTGCCAGCAGAGATACGAACAGTAACACTGAAGCTTTCTTT